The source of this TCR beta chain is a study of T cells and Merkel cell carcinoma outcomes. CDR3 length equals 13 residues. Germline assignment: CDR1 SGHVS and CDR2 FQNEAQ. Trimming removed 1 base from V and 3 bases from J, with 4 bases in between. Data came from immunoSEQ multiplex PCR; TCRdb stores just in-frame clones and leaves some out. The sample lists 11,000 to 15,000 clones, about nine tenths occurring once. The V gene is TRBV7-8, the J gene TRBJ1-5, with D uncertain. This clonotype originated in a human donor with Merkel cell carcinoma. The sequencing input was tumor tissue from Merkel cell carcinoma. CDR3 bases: TGTGCCAGCAGCTTAGGAACCAATCAGCCCCAGCATTTT. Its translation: CASSLGTNQPQHF. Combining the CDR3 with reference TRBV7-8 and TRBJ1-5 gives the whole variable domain GAGVSQSPRYKVAKRGQDVALRCDPISGHVSLFWYQQALGQGPEFLTYFQNEAQLDKSGLPSDRFFAERPEGSVSTLKIQRTQQEDSAVYLCASSLGTNQPQHFGDGTRLSIL.